These 23 T cell receptor beta chains originate from one sample sequenced in a study of blood T cell repertoires in COVID-19. The table came from immunoSEQ multiplex PCR; TCRdb's copy has only in-frame clones and leaves some out. This sample has roughly 300,000 clones, with approximately 80% found just once. The sequencing input was peripheral blood. Every receptor here comes from a woman aged 60 to 75 with active or convalescent COVID-19.

This chain connects TRBV4-1 to TRBJ2-1; TRBD2 matches 8 bases. The CDR3 is 17 residues long. The V and J ends lost 0 bases and 0 bases, in that order; junction bases with no gene match: 4. CDR1 and CDR2 (germline): MGHRA, YSYEKL. CDR3 amino acids: CASSQDPAGGSYNEQFF. CDR3 in DNA: TGCGCCAGCAGCCAAGATCCGGCGGGGGGCTCCTACAATGAGCAGTTCTTC.

This chain connects TRBV19 to TRBJ2-7; D possibly corresponds to TRBD2 (7 bases). The CDR3 totals 15 residues. Trimming took off 1 base at V and 3 bases at J, with 13 bases between the two ends. The germline gives CDR1 LNHDA, CDR2 SQIVND (reference sequence). In nucleotides, the CDR3 is TGTGCCAGTAGTATAGCCGGGGGGCAGAGCTACGAGCAGTACTTC. The encoded protein is CASSIAGGQSYEQYF.

This chain links TRBV6-5 with TRBJ2-1, with 8 bases fitting TRBD2. The V gene end was trimmed by 2 bases and the J gene end by 9 bases; junction bases not matched to a gene: 9. Germline values: CDR1 MNHEY, CDR2 SVGAGI. This CDR3 contains 15 residues. The CDR3 sequence is CASSYMTGGGGEQFF. CDR3 nucleotide sequence: TGTGCCAGCAGTTACATGACCGGGGGGGGCGGTGAGCAGTTCTTC.

The J gene is TRBJ1-4, the V gene TRBV28, with D possibly TRBD1 on 5 matching bases. V dropped 1 base and J dropped 3 bases, with 12 bases sitting between them. Germline CDR1 is MDHEN and CDR2 is SYDVKM. The CDR3 runs to 16 residues. CDR3 loop: CASSLLAGTPNEKLFF. The DNA of the CDR3 is TGTGCCAGCAGTTTATTGGCCGGGACTCCTAATGAAAAACTGTTTTTT.

The count of this clone is one. Written as DNA, the CDR3 is TGTGCCAGTAGTGCCGACAGGGATAAGGCTTATGCTTTCTTT. It encodes CASSADRDKAYAFF. The chain combines TRBV19 with TRBJ1-1; 7 bases line up with TRBD1. V gave up 5 bases and J gave up 11 bases; unmatched junction bases: 14. The germline gives CDR1 LNHDA, CDR2 SQIVND (reference sequence). CDR3 length: 14 amino acids.

The CDR3 region is CASSLDQPMSGETNYGYTF. Written as DNA, the CDR3 is TGTGCCAGCAGCTTAGATCAGCCCATGTCAGGGGAGACTAACTATGGCTACACCTTC. This chain links TRBV11-2 with TRBJ1-2; D is perhaps TRBD1 (6 bases). CDR1 SGHAT and CDR2 FQNNGV come from the germline V gene. The CDR3 is made up of 19 amino acids. Trimming pared 0 bases from V and 0 bases from J, leaving 20 bases between.

This rearrangement joins TRBV5-1 to TRBJ1-3, with D possibly TRBD1 on 6 matching bases. This CDR3 region has 15 residues. V was pared by 5 bases and J by 2 bases, with 14 bases between. Germline CDR1 reads SGHRS; CDR2 reads YFSETQ. DNA for the CDR3: TGCGCCAGCAGAGAGGGCGGGGGGCCTGGAAACACCATATATTTT. Translated: CASREGGGPGNTIYF.

V is TRBV11-2 and J is TRBJ1-6; D call uncertain. Germline V gene data show CDR1 as SGHAT and CDR2 as FQNNGV. With 4 bases removed from V and 9 bases from J, the gap between germline ends came to 10 bases. The CDR3 loop spans 13 amino acids. In DNA form, the CDR3 reads TGTGCCAGCAGCTCTGTCGGGGTTTCACCCCTCCACTTT. Its translation: CASSSVGVSPLHF.

V and J are TRBV7-9 and TRBJ1-1; D ambiguous. CDR1 is SEHNR and CDR2 is FQNEAQ in the germline V gene (reference sequence). Trimming shortened V by 3 bases and J by 5 bases, and 10 bases separated the two germline ends. There are 13 residues in the CDR3. The CDR3 region is CASSFGSETEAFF. The CDR3 DNA follows: TGTGCCAGCAGCTTCGGTTCGGAGACTGAAGCTTTCTTT.

This clone was picked up a small number of times. The chain has TRBV19 and TRBJ1-2, with 10 bases lining up with TRBD1. Per germline, CDR1 LNHDA and CDR2 SQIVND (reference sequence). CDR3 size: 16 residues. V shed 4 bases, J shed 5 bases, and the junction held 10 bases outside the gene matches. CDR3 sequence (DNA): TGTGCCAGTAGTACCCGACGTCCGGGACAGGGGTATGGCTACACCTTC. This translates into CASSTRRPGQGYGYTF.

This clone was counted a single time. This chain uses TRBV3-1 (or the pseudogene TRBV3-2) with TRBJ1-4, with D unclear. This CDR3 has 16 amino acids. Germline V gene data show CDR1 as LGHDT and CDR2 as YNNKEL (reference sequence). Between the trimmed V and J ends, which lost 3 bases and 3 bases, there was a span of 14 bases. The CDR3 DNA follows: TGTGCCAGCAGCCAGGACTCTCCGGGCTCTAATGAAAAACTGTTTTTT. This gives the protein CASSQDSPGSNEKLFF.

This clone has more than one count but fewer than ten. The chain recombines TRBV19 with TRBJ1-6; no definite D call. The CDR3 totals 21 residues. V was cut by 3 bases and J by 0 bases, with 24 bases left in between. Germline values: CDR1 LNHDA, CDR2 SQIVND (reference sequence). The CDR3 reads CASSINPRTIARASYNSPLHF. In DNA, the CDR3 is TGTGCCAGTAGTATCAATCCACGTACTATAGCGCGGGCCTCCTATAATTCACCCCTCCACTTT.

The chain employs TRBV4-1 and TRBJ1-1; D unresolved. The CDR3 length is 16 residues. Germline V lookup: CDR1 MGHRA, CDR2 YSYEKL. V was pared by 0 bases and J by 2 bases, with 13 bases between. This CDR3 is CASSQEYSLLNTEAFF. In DNA form, the CDR3 reads TGCGCCAGCAGCCAAGAGTACAGCCTCCTTAACACTGAAGCTTTCTTT.

This clone was seen only a few times. The chain has TRBV12-3 or TRBV12-4 and TRBJ1-1; D gene ambiguous. The CDR3 is 11 amino acids. V shed 2 bases and J shed 6 bases, with 4 bases lying between them. CDR3 DNA sequence: TGTGCCAGCAGTTTAAGCTCTGAAGCTTTCTTT. Its translation is CASSLSSEAFF.

The genes are TRBV7-9 and TRBJ1-4; D is ambiguous. The CDR3 runs to 15 residues. V lost 2 bases to trimming and J lost 1 base, with 8 bases between them. The germline CDR1 and CDR2 sequences are SEHNR and FQNEAQ (reference sequence). CDR3 loop: CASSLPYRTNEKLFF. In DNA form, the CDR3 reads TGTGCCAGCAGCTTACCCTACAGAACTAATGAAAAACTGTTTTTT.

The chain's CDR3 is CASSLDRVGSNQPQHF. In nucleotides, the CDR3 is TGTGCCAGCAGCTTGGACAGGGTCGGTAGCAATCAGCCCCAGCATTTT. This rearrangement joins TRBV7-2 to TRBJ1-5; 8 bases line up with TRBD1. J lost 0 bases, V lost 3 bases, and 4 bases had no gene match. The CDR3 has 16 residues. Germline values: CDR1 SGHTA, CDR2 FQGNSA.

J is TRBJ1-4 and V is TRBV10-3; D unresolved. The CDR3 contains 13 residues. The V gene's germline CDR1 is ENHRY and CDR2 SYGVKD. Trimming took off 8 bases at V and 3 bases at J, with 10 bases between the two ends. The CDR3 is CAIGGGSNEKLFF. Written as DNA, the CDR3 is TGTGCCATCGGTGGCGGGTCTAATGAAAAACTGTTTTTT.

The CDR3 sequence: CASSSEMGGFTEAFF. In DNA form, the CDR3 reads TGTGCCAGCAGCTCAGAGATGGGGGGATTCACTGAAGCTTTCTTT. The chain uses TRBV7-2 and TRBJ1-1; D possibly corresponds to TRBD1 (5 bases). This CDR3 has 15 residues. The germline V gene encodes CDR1 SGHTA and CDR2 FQGNSA. V gave up 4 bases and J gave up 4 bases, with 16 bases separating them.

The rearrangement links TRBV30 to TRBJ2-3; D is unresolved. Germline assignment: CDR1 GTSNPN and CDR2 SVGIG (reference sequence). Trimming took 2 bases from V and 1 from J, leaving 7 bases between them. The CDR3 consists of 13 residues. The chain's CDR3 is CAWSPFRTDTQYF. In DNA, the CDR3 is TGTGCCTGGAGTCCCTTTCGCACAGATACGCAGTATTTT.

V is TRBV19 and J is TRBJ2-1, with 7 bases aligning to TRBD1. V lost 7 bases, J lost 2 bases, and 2 bases stayed unmatched. Germline loops: CDR1 LNHDA, CDR2 SQIVND (reference sequence). CDR3 length: 13 amino acids. Written as DNA, the CDR3 is TGTGCCAGTAACCAGGGGGCCTACAATGAGCAGTTCTTC. Its translation: CASNQGAYNEQFF.

This sequence joins TRBV18 and TRBJ1-1; D is possibly TRBD1 (5 bases). V gave up 3 bases and J gave up 5 bases, with 13 bases separating them. CDR3 length equals 14 residues. CDR1 and CDR2 (germline): KGHSH, LQKENI. The CDR3 spells CASSPELGGTEAFF. Here the CDR3 DNA reads TGTGCCAGCTCACCTGAGCTCGGGGGGACTGAAGCTTTCTTT.

The chain carries TRBV4-2 and TRBJ1-1; D ambiguous. The germline gives CDR1 LGHNA, CDR2 YNFKEQ. Trimming took 4 bases from V and 0 from J, leaving 6 bases between them. CDR3 length: 13 amino acids. CDR3 sequence reads: CASSRAMNTEAFF. CDR3 bases: TGTGCCAGCAGCCGGGCAATGAACACTGAAGCTTTCTTT.

The rearrangement uses TRBV2 and TRBJ1-1; possibly TRBD1 for D (6 bases). The CDR3 is 14 residues long. CDR1 and CDR2 from the germline V gene are SNHLY and FYNNEI. The V end lost 3 bases, the J end lost 5 bases, and 13 bases lay between the germline ends. The DNA of the CDR3 is TGTGCCAGCAGTGATTTAACAGGGTCTACTGAAGCTTTCTTT. This sequence encodes CASSDLTGSTEAFF.